The present T cell receptor beta chain was sequenced within a study of vaccination effects on CD4 cells after COVID-19. The repertoire was sequenced with immunoSEQ multiplex PCR; TCRdb's copy has only in-frame clones and lacks some. The data hold approximately 12,000 clones, with about 72% observed a single time. Using viral peptide pools, the ViraFEST assay grew out antigen-specific CD4+ T cells prior to sequencing. It was after more than nine days of culture that CD4+ T cells were isolated. Participants received two doses of either the BNT162b2 or mRNA-1273 vaccine. As concerns this clone: Its antigen is currently unknown.

Germline loops: CDR1 SGHTA, CDR2 FQGNSA. Trimming removed 5 bases from V and 3 bases from J; junction bases left unmatched: 8. CDR3 length equals 15 residues. This sequence joins TRBV7-2 and TRBJ1-2, with TRBD1 matching 8 bases. This material consisted of CD4+ T cells from PBMCs cultured with SARS-CoV-2 spike peptides, taken after COVID-19 vaccination. This TCR was recovered from a human donor who received a COVID-19 vaccine. The DNA for the CDR3 is TGTGCCAGCAGCCAATCCGTGACAGGGGACTATGGCTACACCTTC. Translating it yields CASSQSVTGDYGYTF.